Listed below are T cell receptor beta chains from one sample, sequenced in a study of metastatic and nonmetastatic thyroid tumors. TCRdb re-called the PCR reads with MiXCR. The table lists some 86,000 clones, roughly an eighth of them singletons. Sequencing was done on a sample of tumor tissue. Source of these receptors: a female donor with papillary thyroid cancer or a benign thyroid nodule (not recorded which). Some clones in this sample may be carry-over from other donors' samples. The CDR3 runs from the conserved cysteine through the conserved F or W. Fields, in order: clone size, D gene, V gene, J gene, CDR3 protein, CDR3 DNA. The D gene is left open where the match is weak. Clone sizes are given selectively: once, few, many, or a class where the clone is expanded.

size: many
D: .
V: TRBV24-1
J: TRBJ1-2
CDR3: CATRRQVQDYGYTF
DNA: TGTGCCACCCGACGACAGGTCCAGGACTATGGCTACACCTTC

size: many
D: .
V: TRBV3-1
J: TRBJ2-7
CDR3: CASSQLNRPYEQYF
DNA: TGTGCCAGCAGCCAATTAAACAGGCCCTACGAGCAGTACTTC

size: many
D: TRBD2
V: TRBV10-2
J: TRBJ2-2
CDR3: CASRASGSNTGELFF
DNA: TGCGCCAGCAGGGCTAGCGGGAGTAACACCGGGGAGCTGTTTTTT

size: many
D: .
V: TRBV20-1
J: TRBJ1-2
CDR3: CSARDPTGPPERSYTF
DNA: TGCAGTGCTAGAGACCCCACAGGGCCCCCGGAGAGGAGCTACACCTTC

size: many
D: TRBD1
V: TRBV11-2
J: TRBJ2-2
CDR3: CASSASGTGFGELFF
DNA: TGTGCCAGCAGCGCCTCCGGGACAGGGTTCGGGGAGCTGTTTTTT

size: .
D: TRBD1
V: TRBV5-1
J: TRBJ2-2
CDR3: CASFAGGANGELFF
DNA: TGCGCCAGCTTTGCAGGGGGCGCTAACGGGGAGCTGTTTTTT

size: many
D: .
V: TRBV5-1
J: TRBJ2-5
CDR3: CASSLAGQTGQETQYF
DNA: TGCGCCAGCAGCTTGGCTGGACAGACTGGACAAGAGACCCAGTACTTC

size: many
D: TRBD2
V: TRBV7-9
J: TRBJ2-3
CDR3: CASRLAGRDTQYF
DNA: TGTGCCAGCAGACTAGCGGGCAGGGATACGCAGTATTTT

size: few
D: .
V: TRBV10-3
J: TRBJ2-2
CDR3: CAISAGTSRTGELFF
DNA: TGTGCCATCAGCGCCGGGACTTCGAGAACCGGGGAGCTGTTTTTT

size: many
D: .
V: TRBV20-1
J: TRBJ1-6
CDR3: CSASSGPYNSPLHF
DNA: TGCAGTGCTAGCTCGGGGCCCTATAATTCACCCCTCCACTTT

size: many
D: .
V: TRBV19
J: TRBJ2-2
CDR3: CASSIRDHTGELFF
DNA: TGTGCCAGTAGTATAAGGGACCACACCGGGGAGCTGTTTTTT